This TCR beta chain was captured by sequencing in a study of cytomegalovirus exposure and HLA in healthy donors. About the study: Early released data had about 80 million unique TCRs, all coming from HLA-typed donors.

Germline V gene lookup returns CDR1 MNHEY and CDR2 SVGAGI. V lost 6 bases and J lost 5, with 20 bases in between. This CDR3 region has 15 residues. Study-wide results and caveats: There were approximately 150 TCR beta chains listed as cytomegalovirus-associated. High specificity and sensitivity for cytomegalovirus status were reported for the classifier.

Details on this clone: What it recognizes is unknown.

The PCR had 60 Vbeta and 13 Jbeta primers. The data were produced by immunoSEQ multiplex PCR, yet TCRdb's version contains in-frame clones alone and is incomplete. This sample has about 200,000 clones; roughly 79% occur once, and the top ten carry 1.5% to 2%. The TCR was taken from a man aged 18 to 30 in good health and CMV-seronegative. The chain has TRBV6-5 and TRBJ2-7; D might be TRBD2 (7 bases). Material for sequencing was PBMCs. DNA for the CDR3: TGTGCCAGCAGCCAGCAGGGGTTCGCGGGGGACGAGCAGTACTTC. This gives the protein CASSQQGFAGDEQYF.